One T cell receptor (beta chain) is described in this entry. The target antigen is unknown. This sample was included in a study of cytomegalovirus exposure and HLA in healthy donors. General study results and limits: Near-uniform donor sequencing depth was presumed by presence/absence analyses. Later analysis suggested most CMV-associated TCR beta chains were HLA-restricted. In vitro work confirmed that a few CMV-associated chains recognize CMV antigens.

V was pared by 3 bases and J by 1 base, with 2 bases of the junction left unmatched. Germline CDR1 SQVTM, CDR2 ANQGSEA. The CDR3 loop spans 14 amino acids. The PCR had 60 Vbeta and 13 Jbeta primers. Using immunoSEQ multiplex PCR, the repertoire was profiled, and TCRdb retains in-frame clones only, with some absent. The sample carries fewer than 200,000 clones, around four fifths recorded once. All the people who gave samples were healthy bone marrow donors. The rearrangement uses TRBV29-1 and TRBJ2-7, with 11 nucleotides matching TRBD2. Sequenced sample: PBMCs. This TCR was sampled from a man younger than 40 in good health and CMV-seronegative. DNA for the CDR3: TGCAGCGTTGAGGGGACTAGCGGATCCTACGAGCAGTACTTC. This translates into CSVEGTSGSYEQYF.